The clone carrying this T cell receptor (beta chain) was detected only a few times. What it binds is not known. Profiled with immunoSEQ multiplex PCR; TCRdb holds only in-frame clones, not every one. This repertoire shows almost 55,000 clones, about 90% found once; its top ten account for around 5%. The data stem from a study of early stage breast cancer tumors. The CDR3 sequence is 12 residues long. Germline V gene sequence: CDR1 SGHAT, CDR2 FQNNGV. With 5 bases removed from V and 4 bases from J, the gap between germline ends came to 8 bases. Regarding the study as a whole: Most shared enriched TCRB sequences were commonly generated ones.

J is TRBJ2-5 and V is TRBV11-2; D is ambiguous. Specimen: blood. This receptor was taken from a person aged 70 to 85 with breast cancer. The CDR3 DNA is TGTGCCAGCAGCCCAGATACAGAGACCCAGTACTTC. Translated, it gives CASSPDTETQYF.